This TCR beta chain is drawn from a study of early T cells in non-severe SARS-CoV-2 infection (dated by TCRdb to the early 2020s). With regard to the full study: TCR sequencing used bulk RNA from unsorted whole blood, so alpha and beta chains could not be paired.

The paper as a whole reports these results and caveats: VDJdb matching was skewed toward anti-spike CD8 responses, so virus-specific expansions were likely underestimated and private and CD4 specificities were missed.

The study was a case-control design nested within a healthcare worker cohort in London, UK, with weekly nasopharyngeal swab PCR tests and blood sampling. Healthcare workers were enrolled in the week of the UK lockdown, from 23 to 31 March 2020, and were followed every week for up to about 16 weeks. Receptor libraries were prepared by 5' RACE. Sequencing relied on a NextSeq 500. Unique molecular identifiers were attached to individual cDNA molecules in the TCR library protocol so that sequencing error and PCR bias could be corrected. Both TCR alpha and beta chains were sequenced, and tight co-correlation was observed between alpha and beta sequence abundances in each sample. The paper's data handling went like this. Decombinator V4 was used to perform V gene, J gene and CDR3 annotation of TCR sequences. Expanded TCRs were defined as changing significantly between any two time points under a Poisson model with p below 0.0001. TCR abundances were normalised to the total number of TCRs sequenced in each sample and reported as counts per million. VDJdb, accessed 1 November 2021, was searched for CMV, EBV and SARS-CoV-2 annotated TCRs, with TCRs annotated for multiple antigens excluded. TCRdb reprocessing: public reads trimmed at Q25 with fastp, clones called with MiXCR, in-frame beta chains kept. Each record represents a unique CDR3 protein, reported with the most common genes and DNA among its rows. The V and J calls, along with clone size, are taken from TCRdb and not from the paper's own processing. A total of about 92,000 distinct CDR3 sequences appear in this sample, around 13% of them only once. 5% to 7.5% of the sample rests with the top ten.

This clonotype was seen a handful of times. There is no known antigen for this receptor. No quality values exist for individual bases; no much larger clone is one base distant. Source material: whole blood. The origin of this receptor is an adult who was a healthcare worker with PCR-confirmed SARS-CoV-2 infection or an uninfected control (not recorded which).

The CDR3 protein is CASSRQGVDQPQHF. The bases read TGTGCCAGCTCCAGACAGGGGGTCGATCAGCCCCAGCATTTT. Recombination connected TRBV6-1 to TRBJ1-5; 9 junctional bases match TRBD1. Counted from cysteine to phenylalanine, this CDR3 has 14 amino acids. Here the CDR3 DNA is all that survives: 42 bases in frame from base 1. From the germline V gene, CDR1 is MNHNS and CDR2 is SASEGT. Trimmed from V: 8 bases; trimmed from J: 5 bases; junction bases lacking a gene match: 7.